The source of this TCR beta chain is a study of shared clonotypes between healthy human individuals. Study findings and constraints: Larger estimated richness was generally seen in naive subsets than in memory subsets.

Assay used: immunoSEQ multiplex PCR; TCRdb lists only in-frame clones, some missing. The repertoire holds hundreds of thousands of clones, around 93% seen once, with approximately 25% in the top ten. The CDR3 sequence is 12 residues long. The germline V gene has CDR1 LNHDA and CDR2 SQIVND (reference sequence). V lost 6 bases and J 2 bases, leaving 6 bases between the germline ends. The naive CD8 fraction comprised CD45RO-negative cells positively selected for CCR7 and excluded terminally differentiated effector memory CD45RA+ cells. A word on this clone: The antigen is undetermined.

The clonotype originates from a man aged 30 to 39 in good health. The V and J genes are TRBV19 and TRBJ2-3; no definite D call. The material sequenced was naive CD8+ T cells sorted from blood. In DNA form, the CDR3 reads TGTGCCAGTAGAAGCTTCACAGATACGCAGTATTTT. Its translation: CASRSFTDTQYF.